Listed below are T cell receptor beta chains from one sample, sequenced in a study of T-cell reconstitution after alpha-beta-depleted transplantation in children. TCRdb used MiXCR to reprocess the PCR reads, holding one entry per CDR3 protein. The table shows 250,000 to 300,000 distinct CDR3 sequences, with less than 9.5% occurring only once. Sequenced material: peripheral blood, taken 360 days after TCRalphabeta/CD19-depleted stem cell transplant. These TCRs come from a female patient between 2 and 15 years old who had a stem cell transplant for Fanconi anemia, so the T cells may come from the graft donor. The CDR3 runs from the conserved cysteine through the conserved F or W. The D gene is left open where the match is weak. Expanded clones get a size class; other rows say once, few or many, or leave the size out.

size	V	J	D	CDR3	DNA
many	TRBV5-1	TRBJ2-5	TRBD2	CASSLGLAETQYF	TGCGCCAGCAGCTTGGGACTAGCGGAGACCCAGTACTTC
many	TRBV27	TRBJ2-3	TRBD2	CASSSLAGNYPDTQYF	TGTGCCAGCAGTTCACTAGCGGGGAATTATCCAGATACGCAGTATTTT
many	TRBV20-1	TRBJ1-5	TRBD1	CSAAFGTGGVKSNQPQHF	TGCAGTGCTGCGTTCGGGACAGGGGGCGTGAAAAGCAATCAGCCCCAGCATTTT
few	TRBV7-8	TRBJ1-1	.	CASSTDRNTEAFF	TGTGCCAGCAGCACAGACAGGAACACTGAAGCTTTCTTT
many	TRBV12-3/TRBV12-4	TRBJ2-3	.	CASSFLQNTDTQYF	TGTGCCAGCAGTTTTCTACAAAACACAGATACGCAGTATTTT
few	TRBV14	TRBJ2-7	TRBD2	CASSTTGKRLAGVEQYF	TGTGCCAGCTCGACTACGGGGAAACGACTAGCGGGGGTCGAGCAGTACTTC
many	TRBV20-1	TRBJ2-2	.	CSARLASPGPGELFF	TGCAGTGCTAGGTTGGCAAGTCCGGGTCCCGGGGAGCTGTTTTTT
many	TRBV5-1	TRBJ1-1	TRBD1	CAASGTPGTGDTEAFF	TGCGCTGCCAGCGGGACCCCCGGGACAGGCGATACTGAAGCTTTCTTT
many	TRBV9	TRBJ2-2	.	CASSARVIGELFF	TGTGCCAGCAGCGCCAGGGTTATCGGGGAGCTGTTTTTT
few	TRBV7-6	TRBJ2-7	TRBD1	CASSSDRGLVYEQYF	TGTGCCAGCAGCTCAGACAGGGGATTGGTGTACGAGCAGTACTTC
few	TRBV28	TRBJ1-6	.	CAVGSMTVNSPLHF	TGTGCCGTCGGCTCTATGACAGTGAATTCACCCCTCCACTTT
few	TRBV7-9	TRBJ1-1	.	CASSLGPLGGNTEAFF	TGTGCCAGCAGCTTAGGCCCCCTGGGGGGGAACACTGAAGCTTTCTTT
many	TRBV6-2/TRBV6-3	TRBJ2-3	TRBD2	CASSPGLAGRSTDTQYF	TGTGCCAGCAGTCCGGGACTAGCGGGCAGGAGCACAGATACGCAGTATTTT
.	TRBV11-1	TRBJ1-6	TRBD1	CASSLALTGGADGYNSPLHF	TGTGCCAGCAGCTTAGCCCTGACAGGGGGCGCGGACGGCTATAATTCACCCCTCCACTTT
.	TRBV12-3/TRBV12-4	TRBJ1-2	TRBD1	CAISRLQGLTKGANYGYTF	TGTGCCATCAGTCGGTTACAGGGGTTGACCAAGGGGGCTAACTATGGCTACACCTTC
few	TRBV2	TRBJ2-7	TRBD1	CAILYAEKRTGEEQYF	TGTGCCATCCTCTACGCGGAAAAAAGGACAGGGGAAGAGCAGTACTTC
many	TRBV10-3	TRBJ1-1	.	CAIMAAMNTEAFF	TGTGCCATCATGGCGGCCATGAACACTGAAGCTTTCTTT
.	TRBV10-1	TRBJ2-1	TRBD2	CASSESKMGLAGSKQFF	TGCGCCAGCAGTGAGTCGAAAATGGGCCTAGCGGGGAGTAAGCAGTTCTTC
.	TRBV5-5	TRBJ1-1	.	CASSLVIVAGPDTEAFF	TGTGCCAGCAGCTTGGTAATAGTGGCAGGGCCCGACACTGAAGCTTTCTTT
.	TRBV18	TRBJ2-5	.	CASSRSTGETQYF	TGTGCCAGCTCACGATCCACTGGAGAGACCCAGTACTTC
many	TRBV12-3/TRBV12-4	TRBJ2-7	TRBD2	CASSFRLAGRADYEQYF	TGTGCCAGCAGTTTTAGACTAGCGGGAAGGGCTGACTACGAGCAGTACTTC
.	TRBV5-1	TRBJ2-1	TRBD2	CASSLASGTSSYNEQFF	TGCGCCAGCAGCTTGGCCTCCGGGACTAGCTCCTACAATGAGCAGTTCTTC
many	TRBV4-1	TRBJ2-1	TRBD1	CASSQDAGTGYNEQFF	TGCGCCAGCAGCCAAGACGCCGGGACAGGGTACAATGAGCAGTTCTTC
.	TRBV18	TRBJ2-5	TRBD2	CASSPPGGPRETQYF	TGTGCCAGCTCACCGCCGGGGGGGCCTAGAGAGACCCAGTACTTC
many	TRBV10-3	TRBJ1-2	.	CAISETGYGYTF	TGTGCCATCAGTGAGACAGGCTATGGCTACACCTTC
few	TRBV7-2	TRBJ1-5	TRBD1	CASSLAGRGLNQPQHF	TGTGCCAGCAGCTTAGCGGGCAGGGGGTTGAATCAGCCCCAGCATTTT
few	TRBV4-3	TRBJ1-2	.	CASSQDRRASQMGWGYTF	TGCGCCAGCAGCCAAGATCGACGGGCGTCACAGATGGGTTGGGGCTACACCTTC
few	TRBV28	TRBJ1-1	.	CASSPITSMNTEAFF	TGTGCCAGCAGCCCTATCACTAGCATGAACACTGAAGCTTTCTTT
few	TRBV21-1	TRBJ2-3	.	CASTSWGGLAGADADTQYF	TGTGCCAGCACCTCGTGGGGGGGGCTAGCGGGAGCGGACGCAGATACGCAGTATTTT
many	TRBV7-3	TRBJ1-2	.	CASSTSHSGSGGYTF	TGTGCCAGCAGCACATCACACTCAGGATCCGGTGGCTACACCTTC
many	TRBV5-1	TRBJ2-7	TRBD2	CASSLYSGATYEQYF	TGCGCCAGCAGCTTGTATAGCGGGGCGACCTACGAGCAGTACTTC